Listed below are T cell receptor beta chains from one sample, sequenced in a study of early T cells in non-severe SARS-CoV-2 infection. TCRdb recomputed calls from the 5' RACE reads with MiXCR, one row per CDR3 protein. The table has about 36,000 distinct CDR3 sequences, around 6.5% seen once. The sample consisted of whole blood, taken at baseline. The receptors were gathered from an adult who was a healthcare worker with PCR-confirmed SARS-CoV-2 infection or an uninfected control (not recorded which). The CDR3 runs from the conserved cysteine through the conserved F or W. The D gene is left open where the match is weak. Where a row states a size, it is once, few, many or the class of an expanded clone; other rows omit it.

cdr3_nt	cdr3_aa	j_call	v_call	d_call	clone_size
TGTGCCTGGAGGGTCGGGCACGACTACGAGCAGTACTTC	CAWRVGHDYEQYF	TRBJ2-7	TRBV30	-	-
TGTGCCAGCAGTTACTCGGGACAGGGGGCAACTGAAGCTTTCTTT	CASSYSGQGATEAFF	TRBJ1-1	TRBV6-5	TRBD1	few
TGTGCCAGCAGTTTACGGGAGGCTGGGCCCATTCAGTACTTC	CASSLREAGPIQYF	TRBJ2-4	TRBV12-3/TRBV12-4	TRBD2	many
TGTGCCAGCAGGGTGGAGGCTTTGAATTCACCCCTCCACTTT	CASRVEALNSPLHF	TRBJ1-6	TRBV25-1	-	many
TGTGCCAGCAGTCCCCAGACCGGAATTGGGGAGACCCAGTACTTC	CASSPQTGIGETQYF	TRBJ2-5	TRBV6-2/TRBV6-3	-	many
TGTGCCAGCAGCCCAGCTGGACGGATGAACACTGAAGCTTTCTTT	CASSPAGRMNTEAFF	TRBJ1-1	TRBV7-3	-	few
TGTGCCAGCAGCTTAAGCTCCGATCCGCACGAGCAGTACTTC	CASSLSSDPHEQYF	TRBJ2-7	TRBV9	-	many
TGCAGTGCTAGAGACGGCTTCCTTAAAACAAACGGCGAGCAGTACTTC	CSARDGFLKTNGEQYF	TRBJ2-7	TRBV20-1	-	few
TGCGCCAGCAGCCAAGATTATTCCCCTAATGAAAAACTGTTTTTT	CASSQDYSPNEKLFF	TRBJ1-4	TRBV4-1	-	few
TGTGCCAGCAGCCAAATGGCGGGAGGGTCCCACGAGCAGTTCTTC	CASSQMAGGSHEQFF	TRBJ2-1	TRBV3-1	TRBD2	many
TGTGCCGCCCGGGGGGTCTCCGTTAGTTCACCCCTCCACTTT	CAARGVSVSSPLHF	TRBJ1-6	TRBV10-3	-	few
TGTGCCACTGCGGGACAGGGCTACAATGAGCAGTTCTTC	CATAGQGYNEQFF	TRBJ2-1	TRBV6-5	TRBD1	few
TGTGCCAGCAGTTTGGAGGACAGGGAGCAGTACTTC	CASSLEDREQYF	TRBJ2-7	TRBV12-3/TRBV12-4	TRBD1	-